This T cell receptor (beta chain) was recorded in a study of T cell changes during pregnancy in multiple sclerosis. The germline V gene encodes CDR1 MNHNS and CDR2 SASEGT. The CDR3 covers 13 residues. The V gene lost 6 bases and the J gene lost 4 bases, with 12 bases spanning the gap. The protocol was immunoSEQ multiplex PCR, while the TCRdb copy is restricted to in-frame clones and leaves out a portion. The sample has approximately 90,000 clones, about 89% seen once; the top ten hold 2.5%. This TCR derives from a female donor with multiple sclerosis, enrolled in a pregnancy study. The rearrangement links TRBV6-1 to TRBJ1-1, with D hard to call. This sample comprised peripheral blood, obtained in the first trimester of pregnancy. This chain's CDR3 is CASSRGGSTEAFF. Written as DNA, the CDR3 is TGTGCCAGCAGCCGGGGAGGGTCCACTGAAGCTTTCTTT.